The entry that follows covers one TCR beta chain sequence. CDR1 and CDR2 (germline): MGHRA, YSYEKL. With V trimmed by 4 bases and J by 2 bases, 5 bases remained unmatched. The CDR3 spans 15 residues. The entry originates in a study of CD8+ T cells in alopecia areata. Treatment indicated: oral pan-JAK inhibitor, 5-10 mg twice daily. It was cDNA, reverse transcribed from extracted RNA, that served as the sequencing template. Produced via immunoSEQ multiplex PCR; TCRdb's table is partial and in-frame only. The table records 98,000 or so clones, roughly 64% of them present only once. This TCR derives from a human donor with alopecia areata. The sample consisted of CD8+ T cells sorted from blood, taken at week 4, from a patient treated with tofacitinib. This rearrangement joins TRBV4-1 to TRBJ2-7, with TRBD1 identical over 10 bases. CDR3: CASSPTGTGAYEQYF. The CDR3 DNA reads TGCGCCAGCAGCCCGACCGGGACAGGGGCCTACGAGCAGTACTTC.